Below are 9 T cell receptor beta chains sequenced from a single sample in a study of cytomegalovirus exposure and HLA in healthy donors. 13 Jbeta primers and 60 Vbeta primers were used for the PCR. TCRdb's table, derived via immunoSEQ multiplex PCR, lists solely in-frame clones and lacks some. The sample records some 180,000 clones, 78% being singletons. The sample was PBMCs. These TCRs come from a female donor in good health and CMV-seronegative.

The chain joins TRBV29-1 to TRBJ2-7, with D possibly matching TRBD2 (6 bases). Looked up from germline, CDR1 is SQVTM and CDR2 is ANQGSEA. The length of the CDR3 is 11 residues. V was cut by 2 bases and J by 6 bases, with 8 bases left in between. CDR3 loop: CSVERRGEQYF. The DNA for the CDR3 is TGCAGCGTTGAACGGCGGGGCGAGCAGTACTTC.

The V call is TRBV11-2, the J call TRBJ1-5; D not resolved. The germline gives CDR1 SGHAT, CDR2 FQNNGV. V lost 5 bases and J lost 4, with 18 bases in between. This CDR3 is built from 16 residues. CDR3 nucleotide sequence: TGTGCCAGCAGCACCGGCGCCGGGGAAAAGAATCAGCCCCAGCATTTT. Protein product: CASSTGAGEKNQPQHF.

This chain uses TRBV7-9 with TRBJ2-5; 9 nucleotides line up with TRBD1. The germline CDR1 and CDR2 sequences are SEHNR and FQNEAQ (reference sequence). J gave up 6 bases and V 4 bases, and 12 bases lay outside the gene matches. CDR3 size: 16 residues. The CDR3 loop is CASSSTAGTGIQTQYF. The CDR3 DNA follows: TGTGCCAGCAGCTCCACTGCCGGGACAGGGATCCAGACCCAGTACTTC.

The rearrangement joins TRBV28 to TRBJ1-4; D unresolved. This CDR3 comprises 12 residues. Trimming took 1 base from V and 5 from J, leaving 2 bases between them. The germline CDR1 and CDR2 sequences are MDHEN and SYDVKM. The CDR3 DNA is TGTGCCAGCAGTTTATTAAATGAAAAACTGTTTTTT. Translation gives CASSLLNEKLFF.

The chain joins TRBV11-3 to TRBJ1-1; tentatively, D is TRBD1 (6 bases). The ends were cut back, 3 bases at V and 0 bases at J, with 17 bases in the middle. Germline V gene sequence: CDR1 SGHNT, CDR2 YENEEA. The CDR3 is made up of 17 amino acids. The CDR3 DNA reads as TGTGCCAGCAGCTTGCAGGACAGATTCCTCATGAACACTGAAGCTTTCTTT. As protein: CASSLQDRFLMNTEAFF.

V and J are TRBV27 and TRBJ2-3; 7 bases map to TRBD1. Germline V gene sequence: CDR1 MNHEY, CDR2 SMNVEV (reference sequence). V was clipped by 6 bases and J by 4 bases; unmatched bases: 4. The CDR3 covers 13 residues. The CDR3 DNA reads TGTGCCAGCAGCGGGACAGCCCCAGATACGCAGTATTTT. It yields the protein CASSGTAPDTQYF.

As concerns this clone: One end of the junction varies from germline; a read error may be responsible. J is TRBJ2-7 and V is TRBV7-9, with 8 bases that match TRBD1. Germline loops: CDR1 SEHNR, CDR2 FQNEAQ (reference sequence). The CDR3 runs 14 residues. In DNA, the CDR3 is TGTTCCAGCAGCCCTGGGGCCCAGGGGGCCGAGCAGTACTTC. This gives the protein CSSSPGAQGAEQYF.

In DNA form, the CDR3 reads TGTGCCAGCAGCCTCTACGGGACTAGCGAGAACACCGGGGAGCTGTTTTTT. Encoded protein: CASSLYGTSENTGELFF. The chain recombines TRBV27 with TRBJ2-2, with TRBD2 matching over 10 bases. Germline V lookup: CDR1 MNHEY, CDR2 SMNVEV (reference sequence). Losses at the gene ends were 6 bases for V and 1 base for J; bases not matched to a gene: 8. The CDR3 is 17 amino acids.

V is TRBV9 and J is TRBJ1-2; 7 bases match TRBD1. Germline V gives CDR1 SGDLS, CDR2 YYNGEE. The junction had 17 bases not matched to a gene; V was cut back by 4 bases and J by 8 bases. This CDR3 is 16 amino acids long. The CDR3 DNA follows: TGTGCCAGCAGCCAGAGACAGGGACCCACTTCTCGGGGCTACACCTTC. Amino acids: CASSQRQGPTSRGYTF.